Listed below are T cell receptor beta chains from one sample, sequenced in a study of blood T cell repertoires in COVID-19. Produced via immunoSEQ multiplex PCR; TCRdb's table is partial and in-frame only. The sample has some 250,000 clones, over 75% seen once; the top ten hold about a sixth. The sample taken for sequencing was PBMCs or T cells enriched from blood (not recorded which). The receptors come from a man younger than 30 who had recovered from COVID-19. Each CDR3 is given with its conserved first and last residue. Each record gives: V gene, J gene, D gene, clone size, CDR3 DNA, CDR3 protein. A D gene is named only where the DNA matches it firmly. Expanded clones get a size class; other rows say once, few or many, or leave the size out.

V: TRBV7-9; J: TRBJ1-2; D: -; size: few; DNA: TGTGCCAGCAGCTTAGAGACAGGAGATGGCTACACCTTC; CDR3: CASSLETGDGYTF
V: TRBV27; J: TRBJ2-7; D: -; size: once; DNA: TGTGCCAGCAGTTTGACAGGCGTATCCTACGAGCAGTACTTC; CDR3: CASSLTGVSYEQYF
V: TRBV9; J: TRBJ2-3; D: TRBD2; size: -; DNA: TGTGCCAGCAGCGTAGGGCTAGCGGGAGGCCCGCGGGATACGCAGTATTTT; CDR3: CASSVGLAGGPRDTQYF
V: TRBV5-1; J: TRBJ2-7; D: -; size: -; DNA: TGCGCCAGCACTGGGGCGGTGGGCTCTTTGGAGCAGTACTTC; CDR3: CASTGAVGSLEQYF
V: TRBV11-3; J: TRBJ2-1; D: -; size: once; DNA: TGTGCCAGCAGCCCAGAGGCCTCGAGCGCGGAGTTCTTC; CDR3: CASSPEASSAEFF
V: TRBV3-1/TRBV3-2; J: TRBJ1-5; D: -; size: -; DNA: TGTGCCAGCAGCCCGACAGGTACGAATCAGCCCCAGCATTTT; CDR3: CASSPTGTNQPQHF
V: TRBV6-5; J: TRBJ2-5; D: -; size: -; DNA: TGTGCCAGCAGTTCCTCTAAGGGGGAGTTCAGAGAGACCCAGTACTTC; CDR3: CASSSSKGEFRETQYF
V: TRBV3-1/TRBV3-2; J: TRBJ1-6; D: -; size: -; DNA: TGTGCCAGCAGCCAAGTACAAGTACGCAGGGGATCTTCACCCCTCCACTTT; CDR3: CASSQVQVRRGSSPLHF
V: TRBV21-1; J: TRBJ2-3; D: -; size: -; DNA: TGTGCCAGCAGCAAACTCGGGGGTAGCGGGCATGGGGCAGATACGCAGTATTTT; CDR3: CASSKLGGSGHGADTQYF
V: TRBV2; J: TRBJ2-7; D: TRBD2; size: -; DNA: TGTGCCAGCAGTGAGGTTGGGCTAGCGGGAGGTGAGCAGTACTTC; CDR3: CASSEVGLAGGEQYF
V: TRBV5-6; J: TRBJ2-1; D: TRBD2; size: -; DNA: TGTGCCAGCAGCATAACCGGGACTAGTAGACATGAGCAGTTCTTC; CDR3: CASSITGTSRHEQFF
V: TRBV28; J: TRBJ2-3; D: TRBD2; size: -; DNA: TGTGCCAGCAGTATTAGCGGGAATACGCAGTATTTT; CDR3: CASSISGNTQYF
V: TRBV7-6; J: TRBJ2-2; D: -; size: -; DNA: TGTGCCAGCAGCTTTGTAAGATCTCCGGGCGGGGAGCTGTTTTTT; CDR3: CASSFVRSPGGELFF
V: TRBV19; J: TRBJ1-6; D: -; size: -; DNA: TGTGCCACCAACCCCGGGTGGCCCTATAATTCACCCCTCCACTTT; CDR3: CATNPGWPYNSPLHF
V: TRBV25-1; J: TRBJ2-1; D: -; size: -; DNA: TGTGCCAGCAGTGCTTACAATGAGCAGTTCTTC; CDR3: CASSAYNEQFF
V: TRBV6-5; J: TRBJ1-1; D: -; size: -; DNA: TGTGCCAGCAGTCGGTCGGGGGGCCTGAACACTGAAGCTTTCTTT; CDR3: CASSRSGGLNTEAFF
V: TRBV10-3; J: TRBJ1-2; D: -; size: -; DNA: TGTGCCATCAGTGGGTCGAGCTATGGCTACACCTTC; CDR3: CAISGSSYGYTF
V: TRBV2; J: TRBJ2-1; D: -; size: -; DNA: TGTGCCAGCAGTGAATCGGGGGCTAGCGGCTTCAATGAGCAGTTCTTC; CDR3: CASSESGASGFNEQFF
V: TRBV28; J: TRBJ2-2; D: -; size: -; DNA: TGTGCCAGCAGTTTACGGGGACAGAACACCGGGGAGCTGTTTTTT; CDR3: CASSLRGQNTGELFF
V: TRBV28; J: TRBJ1-3; D: -; size: -; DNA: TGTGCCAGCAGCTTGGGAGGGAGGGACACCATATATTTT; CDR3: CASSLGGRDTIYF
V: TRBV2; J: TRBJ2-1; D: TRBD2; size: -; DNA: TGTGCCAGCAGTAAACTAGCGGCTTACAATGAGCAGTTCTTC; CDR3: CASSKLAAYNEQFF
V: TRBV7-8; J: TRBJ2-6; D: -; size: -; DNA: TGTGCCAGCAGCTTAGAACTCGCCCCCGGGGCCAACGTCCTGACTTTC; CDR3: CASSLELAPGANVLTF
V: TRBV6-5; J: TRBJ1-1; D: -; size: -; DNA: TGTGCCAGCAGTTCACAGGGGAACACTGAAGCTTTCTTT; CDR3: CASSSQGNTEAFF
V: TRBV6-5; J: TRBJ2-1; D: -; size: -; DNA: TGTGCCAGCAGTCAACAGGGTATCATTGAGCAGTTCTTC; CDR3: CASSQQGIIEQFF
V: TRBV11-2; J: TRBJ1-2; D: -; size: -; DNA: TGTGCCAGCAGCTCCCCTACGCAGGTAGCTAACTATGGCTACACCTTC; CDR3: CASSSPTQVANYGYTF
V: TRBV2; J: TRBJ2-7; D: TRBD1; size: -; DNA: TGTGCCAGCAGTTCCCCGGGACAGGTTAGGTACGAGCAGTACTTC; CDR3: CASSSPGQVRYEQYF
V: TRBV11-2; J: TRBJ1-1; D: -; size: -; DNA: TGTGCCACCCTCAGCGGGGGGCGGGGGAACACTGAAGCTTTCTTT; CDR3: CATLSGGRGNTEAFF
V: TRBV30; J: TRBJ2-5; D: -; size: -; DNA: TGTGCCTGGAGTGTTTCAGGGGGGCAGACCCAGTACTTC; CDR3: CAWSVSGGQTQYF
V: TRBV6-6; J: TRBJ1-6; D: -; size: few; DNA: TGTGCCAGCAGTCTCTTCAGGGAAACAACTAAAACTTATAATTCACCCCTCCACTTT; CDR3: CASSLFRETTKTYNSPLHF
V: TRBV12-3/TRBV12-4; J: TRBJ1-5; D: -; size: -; DNA: TGTGCCAGCAGCTATCGGACTGCCCAGCCCCAGCATTTT; CDR3: CASSYRTAQPQHF
V: TRBV5-8; J: TRBJ2-1; D: -; size: -; DNA: TGTGCCAGCAGCTTAGGACAGAGCTCCTACAATGAGCAGTTCTTC; CDR3: CASSLGQSSYNEQFF
V: TRBV10-3; J: TRBJ2-4; D: -; size: few; DNA: TGTGCCATCAGTGCGGGCGGGCACGGGAACATTCAGTACTTC; CDR3: CAISAGGHGNIQYF
V: TRBV30; J: TRBJ1-5; D: -; size: -; DNA: TGTGCCTGGACGCCAGGATTTAATCAGCCCCAGCATTTT; CDR3: CAWTPGFNQPQHF
V: TRBV11-3; J: TRBJ2-3; D: TRBD2; size: -; DNA: TGTGCCAGCAGCTTAGTCGGAGAACTAGCGGGGGAAACAGATACGCAGTATTTT; CDR3: CASSLVGELAGETDTQYF
V: TRBV10-1; J: TRBJ2-5; D: -; size: -; DNA: TGCGCCAGCAGTGAGCAGGGCAGCCAAGAGACCCAGTACTTC; CDR3: CASSEQGSQETQYF
V: TRBV7-2; J: TRBJ2-5; D: TRBD2; size: once; DNA: TGTGCCAGCAGTTCGGCGGGGGGGCGGGCGGAGACCCAGTACTTC; CDR3: CASSSAGGRAETQYF
V: TRBV7-9; J: TRBJ1-1; D: -; size: -; DNA: TGTGCCAGCAGCTTAGAAGGGGACACAGAAGCTTTCTTT; CDR3: CASSLEGDTEAFF
V: TRBV27; J: TRBJ1-1; D: -; size: -; DNA: TGTGCCAGCAGCTTGGGACAAGTGAACACTGAAGCTTTCTTT; CDR3: CASSLGQVNTEAFF
V: TRBV30; J: TRBJ2-3; D: TRBD2; size: -; DNA: TGTGCCTGGAGGACTAGCGGGAGAGATACGCAGTATTTT; CDR3: CAWRTSGRDTQYF
V: TRBV5-1; J: TRBJ1-2; D: TRBD1; size: -; DNA: TGCGCCAGCAGCGGGACAGGGATGGGTGGCTACACCTTC; CDR3: CASSGTGMGGYTF
V: TRBV19; J: TRBJ1-5; D: -; size: few; DNA: TGTGCCAGTAGTATGGGGAGACAGCCCCAGCATTTT; CDR3: CASSMGRQPQHF
V: TRBV13; J: TRBJ2-7; D: -; size: once; DNA: TGTGCCAGCAGCTTGGGGCTAGGGTCCTACGAGCAGTACTTC; CDR3: CASSLGLGSYEQYF
V: TRBV4-2; J: TRBJ2-3; D: TRBD2; size: -; DNA: TGTGCCAGCAGCCAAGTCCCGACTAGCGGGGATAGCACAGATACGCAGTATTTT; CDR3: CASSQVPTSGDSTDTQYF
V: TRBV6-5; J: TRBJ1-5; D: -; size: -; DNA: TGTGCCAGCAGTTCTACCCGCAATCAGCCCCAGCATTTT; CDR3: CASSSTRNQPQHF
V: TRBV28; J: TRBJ2-7; D: TRBD2; size: -; DNA: TGTGCCAGTCAGTTTCTAGCGGGCTCAATCGAGCAGTACTTC; CDR3: CASQFLAGSIEQYF
V: TRBV19; J: TRBJ2-6; D: TRBD1; size: -; DNA: TGTGCCAGTACCTCGACAGGGGGCGAGATAAATGGGGCCAACGTCCTGACTTTC; CDR3: CASTSTGGEINGANVLTF
V: TRBV3-1/TRBV3-2; J: TRBJ1-3; D: -; size: once; DNA: TGTGCCAGCAGCCAAGTCCTCAGCCGAGGTGGAAACACCATATATTTT; CDR3: CASSQVLSRGGNTIYF
V: TRBV7-6; J: TRBJ1-2; D: -; size: -; DNA: TGTGCCAGCAGCGTAGAGACCGGAGGCTATGGCTACACCTTC; CDR3: CASSVETGGYGYTF
V: TRBV2; J: TRBJ2-2; D: -; size: few; DNA: TGTGCCAGCCGGTGGACCGGGGAGCTGTTTTTT; CDR3: CASRWTGELFF
V: TRBV5-4; J: TRBJ1-1; D: -; size: -; DNA: TGTGCCAGCAGCCCGGGTCCCGGTGGCACTGAAGCTTTCTTT; CDR3: CASSPGPGGTEAFF